What follows are 24 T cell receptor beta chains derived from one specimen sequenced in a study of memory CD8 T cells in hepatitis C reinfection. Sequencing used immunoSEQ multiplex PCR; TCRdb keeps in-frame clones, though not all of them. The data show about 46,000 clones, with 80% to 90% seen just once and 0.72% held by the top ten. Time point here: late/post reinfection, 12 to 24 weeks after detection. No in vitro expansion preceded TCR sequencing of the sorted cells. Material: naive CD8+ T cells sorted from blood. These receptors came from a man aged 18 to 29 with hepatitis C virus infection.

The chain joins TRBV4-3 to TRBJ1-1; 8 positions match TRBD1. Germline V gene lookup returns CDR1 LGHNA and CDR2 YSLEER. CDR3 length: 14 amino acids. V lost 7 bases, J lost 5 bases, and 9 bases stayed unmatched. The CDR3 region has the DNA TGCGCCAGCACCACTACAGGGGGATCAACTGAAGCTTTCTTT. Translating it yields CASTTTGGSTEAFF.

The chain couples TRBV6-5 to TRBJ1-1; 10 positions agree with TRBD1. Trimming took 6 bases from V and 4 from J; bases not matched to a gene: 5. Germline V CDR1 and CDR2: MNHEY, SVGAGI. This CDR3 contains 14 residues. CDR3 bases: TGTGCCAGCAGCAAAAGGGACAGGGGCACTGAAGCTTTCTTT. Its protein is CASSKRDRGTEAFF.

The V gene is TRBV14, the J gene TRBJ2-5, with 7 positions matching TRBD1. Germline CDR1 and CDR2: SGHDN and FVKESK. The CDR3 spans 16 residues. After removal of 3 bases from V and 6 bases from J, the junction contained 13 bases not matched to a gene. CDR3 coding DNA: TGTGCCAGCAGCCACAAGGACCCAGGGGGATGGAAGACCCAGTACTTC. It specifies CASSHKDPGGWKTQYF. The full variable domain, with the rest looked up from reference TRBV14 and TRBJ2-5, is EAGVTQFPSHSVIEKGQTVTLRCDPISGHDNLYWYRRVMGKEIKFLLHFVKESKQDESGMPNNRFLAERTGGTYSTLKVQPAELEDSGVYFCASSHKDPGGWKTQYFGPGTRLLVL.

This chain uses TRBV5-1 with TRBJ2-1; 8 positions match TRBD2. CDR3 length equals 15 residues. After removal of 3 bases from V and 1 base from J, the junction contained 3 bases not matched to a gene. CDR1 and CDR2 (germline): SGHRS, YFSETQ. DNA for the CDR3: TGCGCCAGCAGCTCGGGACTAGAGTCCTACAATGAGCAGTTCTTC. Its translation: CASSSGLESYNEQFF.

The rearrangement uses TRBV28 and TRBJ2-7; 10 bases are shared with TRBD1. The J segment lost 0 bases and the V segment lost 8 bases, leaving 4 bases of the junction unmatched. CDR1 and CDR2 (germline): MDHEN, SYDVKM. The CDR3 covers 14 residues. In DNA, the CDR3 is TGTGCCAGCGAGGACAGGGGGAGCTCCTACGAGCAGTACGTC. Residues: CASEDRGSSYEQYV.

The rearrangement joins TRBV19 to TRBJ1-2, with 9 bases matching TRBD1. Germline CDR1 LNHDA, CDR2 SQIVND (reference sequence). V gave up 5 bases and J gave up 8 bases; unmatched junction bases: 6. This CDR3 has 13 residues. CDR3: CASSPGTGNGYTF. CDR3 DNA: TGTGCCAGTAGTCCCGGGACAGGGAACGGCTACACCTTC.

This chain links TRBV2 with TRBJ1-1; possibly TRBD1 for D (5 bases). Germline-derived CDR1 and CDR2 are SNHLY and FYNNEI. This CDR3 has 15 amino acids. Trimming removed 0 bases from V and 4 bases from J, with 12 bases in between. CDR3 sequence (DNA): TGTGCCAGCAGTGAAGCGCTTAGGAGGGGCACTGAAGCTTTCTTT. Protein: CASSEALRRGTEAFF.

V is TRBV5-6 and J is TRBJ2-7, with D possibly TRBD2 on 5 matching bases. This CDR3 has 13 amino acids. The germline V gene encodes CDR1 SGHDT and CDR2 YYEEEE. The ends were cut back, 4 bases at V and 0 bases at J, with 8 bases in the middle. The CDR3 sequence is CASSPRDSYEQYF. As DNA, the CDR3 is TGTGCCAGCAGCCCCCGGGACTCCTACGAGCAGTACTTC.

The V call is TRBV5-6, the J call TRBJ1-1, with 8 bases fitting TRBD1. J was trimmed by 4 bases and V by 3 bases; bases with no gene match: 5. Per germline, CDR1 SGHDT and CDR2 YYEEEE. This CDR3 comprises 14 residues. CDR3: CASSWTGWGTEAFF. In DNA, the CDR3 is TGTGCCAGCAGCTGGACAGGGTGGGGCACTGAAGCTTTCTTT.

As DNA, the CDR3 is TGTGCCAGCAGGGTAGTAGATAATTCACCCCTCCACTTT. Translation: CASRVVDNSPLHF. The chain combines TRBV6-5 with TRBJ1-6, with unresolved D. Between the trimmed V and J ends, which lost 6 bases and 5 bases, there was a span of 8 bases. The CDR3 contains 13 residues. The germline V gene encodes CDR1 MNHEY and CDR2 SVGAGI.

The rearrangement uses TRBV6-1 and TRBJ2-7; D possibly corresponds to TRBD1 (5 bases). Trimming shortened V by 2 bases and J by 2 bases, and 10 bases separated the two germline ends. CDR1 and CDR2 from the germline V gene are MNHNS and SASEGT. This CDR3 comprises 14 residues. The CDR3 DNA sequence: TGTGCCAGCAGTGAAAGTCCAGGGACCTACGAGCAGTACTTC. This encodes CASSESPGTYEQYF.

A few counts support this clone. This chain connects TRBV10-2 to TRBJ1-4; maybe TRBD1 (6 bases). CDR3 size: 16 residues. From germline, CDR1 is WSHSY and CDR2 SAAADI. With 4 bases removed from V and 6 bases from J, the gap between germline ends came to 18 bases. CDR3 nucleotides: TGCGCCAGCAGTGGAGGAAGGGACAAGTGGGATGAAAAACTGTTTTTT. Translating gives CASSGGRDKWDEKLFF.

This chain's CDR3 is CASSASGGVIDTQYF. CDR3 sequence (DNA): TGTGCCAGCAGCGCTAGCGGGGGGGTTATAGATACGCAGTATTTT. The chain joins TRBV9 to TRBJ2-3; TRBD2 agrees at 12 bases. The CDR3 extends over 15 amino acids. CDR1 is SGDLS and CDR2 is YYNGEE in the germline V gene. Losses at the gene ends were 3 bases for V and 5 bases for J; bases not matched to a gene: 4.

The rearrangement links TRBV4-2 to TRBJ2-3, with no clear D. Trimming pared 0 bases from V and 3 bases from J, leaving 10 bases between. CDR3 length: 15 amino acids. The germline gives CDR1 LGHNA, CDR2 YNFKEQ. CDR3 region: CASSQDKETTDTQYF. The CDR3 region has the DNA TGTGCCAGCAGCCAAGATAAGGAGACTACAGATACGCAGTATTTT.

Concerning this clone itself: One end of the junction does not line up with germline, which may come from a read error. The rearrangement uses TRBV4-2 and TRBJ1-1; no reliable D call. Germline V gives CDR1 LGHNA, CDR2 YNFKEQ. CDR3 length: 14 residues. This chain's CDR3 is CASSQGYMTTEQTF. CDR3 bases: TGTGCCAGCAGCCAAGGGTATATGACTACAGAGCAAACCTTT.

This clone occurred a few times. V gene TRBV4-1 combines with J gene TRBJ1-3; no reliable D call. The length of the CDR3 is 15 residues. In germline, CDR1 is MGHRA, CDR2 YSYEKL. Trimming removed 0 bases at V and 0 bases at J, with 6 bases between. The DNA for the CDR3 is TGCGCCAGCAGCCAAGAAACGGGCTCTGGAAACACCATATATTTT. Its protein product is CASSQETGSGNTIYF.

This chain uses TRBV19 with TRBJ2-3; 8 bases map to TRBD2. V lost 7 bases to trimming and J lost 3 bases; unmatched junction nucleotides: 9. The germline V gene encodes CDR1 LNHDA and CDR2 SQIVND (reference sequence). The CDR3 runs to 15 residues. CDR3 sequence (DNA): TGTGCCAGTAAAGGGACGCGGGGGGCAACAGATACGCAGTATTTT. The encoded protein is CASKGTRGATDTQYF. Full variable domain (rest looked up from reference TRBV19 and TRBJ2-3): DGGITQSPKYLFRKEGQNVTLSCEQNLNHDAMYWYRQDPGQGLRLIYYSQIVNDFQKGDIAEGYSVSREKKESFPLTVTSAQKNPTAFYLCASKGTRGATDTQYFGPGTRLTVL.

The J gene is TRBJ2-3, the V gene TRBV11-2; D might be TRBD2 (5 bases). V lost 2 bases and J lost 4, with 16 bases in between. CDR3 length: 16 amino acids. The germline V gene encodes CDR1 SGHAT and CDR2 FQNNGV. CDR3 region: CASSLWSGPQADTQYF. CDR3 nucleotides: TGTGCCAGCAGCTTATGGAGCGGCCCCCAGGCAGATACGCAGTATTTT.

The chain links TRBV7-2 to TRBJ2-1, with D possibly being TRBD2 (5 bases). Trimming stripped 8 bases from V and 2 bases from J, with 10 bases between. The V gene's germline CDR1 is SGHTA and CDR2 FQGNSA. This CDR3 is 13 amino acids long. The CDR3 DNA follows: TGTGCCAGCGAAGCGGTTCCCTACAATGAGCAGTTCTTC. Translating it yields CASEAVPYNEQFF. Looking up the rest from reference TRBV7-2 and TRBJ2-1 gives the full variable domain: GAGVSQSPSNKVTEKGKDVELRCDPISGHTALYWYRQSLGQGLEFLIYFQGNSAPDKSGLPSDRFSAERTGGSVSTLTIQRTQQEDSAVYLCASEAVPYNEQFFGPGTRLTVL.

V gene TRBV11-2 combines with J gene TRBJ2-5; 7 positions agree with TRBD2. The DNA end is a closer match to TRBJ2-7, so the J assignment may be wrong. CDR1 and CDR2 (germline): SGHAT, FQNNGV. This CDR3 comprises 15 residues. The CDR3 sequence: CASSLEGGRVYEQYF. CDR3 DNA: TGTGCCAGCAGCTTAGAAGGCGGGAGAGTCTACGAGCAGTACTTC.

The CDR3 DNA sequence: TGTGCCAGCGCCGGGGGGGTCGATGAAAAACTGTTTTTT. This gives the protein CASAGGVDEKLFF. The genes are TRBV6-6 and TRBJ1-4, with a weak D call TRBD1 (5 bases). The V and J ends lost 8 bases and 6 bases respectively, with 13 bases between them. This CDR3 contains 13 residues. Germline V gives CDR1 MNHNY, CDR2 SVGAGI (reference sequence).

J is TRBJ1-6 and V is TRBV19; D ambiguous. Germline CDR1 reads LNHDA; CDR2 reads SQIVND (reference sequence). The CDR3 spans 20 residues. V was cut by 0 bases and J by 0 bases, with 18 bases left in between. The CDR3 spells CASSIDRFQRESSYNSPLHF. CDR3 in DNA: TGTGCCAGTAGTATAGACAGGTTCCAACGAGAGAGCTCCTATAATTCACCCCTCCACTTT.

This chain uses TRBV7-2 with TRBJ2-1; D perhaps matches TRBD2 (5 bases). The CDR3 covers 15 residues. Trimming stripped 4 bases from V and 4 bases from J, with 14 bases between. CDR1 is SGHTA and CDR2 is FQGNSA in the germline V gene. CDR3 nucleotides: TGTGCCAGCAGCTCGTCGGACTCATATTACAATGAGCAGTTCTTC. Protein product: CASSSSDSYYNEQFF.

The chain has TRBV4-1 and TRBJ2-1; TRBD1 matches 11 bases. The germline V gene encodes CDR1 MGHRA and CDR2 YSYEKL. Losses at the gene ends were 4 bases for V and 5 bases for J; bases not matched to a gene: 1. The CDR3 consists of 14 residues. The CDR3 here is CASSRGQGDNEQFF. The CDR3 DNA is TGCGCCAGCAGCCGGGGACAGGGGGACAATGAGCAGTTCTTC.